Below are 15 T cell receptor beta chains sequenced from a single sample in a study of blood T cells in healthy people across ages. Sample-barcoded 5' priming and a J-beta primer mix drove a second PCR of roughly 7 to 11 cycles. In TCRdb, the 5' RACE reads were re-called with MiXCR into one record per CDR3 protein. The table has around 670,000 distinct CDR3 sequences, about 30% seen once. Sequencing used blood. These receptors were collected from a woman older than 75 in good health.

Points on this clonotype: A much larger clone is a single base away; this may be a read error. The genes are TRBV5-1 and TRBJ1-2, with D uncertain. The germline V gene has CDR1 SGHRS and CDR2 YFSETQ. The CDR3 loop spans 14 amino acids. CDR3 protein: CASSLDGNNHGYTF. The CDR3 DNA is TGCGCCAGCAGCTTGGACGGAAATAACCATGGCTACACCTTC. The whole variable domain, remainder taken from reference TRBV5-1 and TRBJ1-2, is KAGVTQTPRYLIKTRGQQVTLSCSPISGHRSVSWYQQTPGQGLQFLFEYFSETQRNKGNFPGRFSGRQFSNSRSEMNVSTLELGDSALYLCASSLDGNNHGYTFGSGTRLTVV.

The rearrangement uses TRBV18 and TRBJ2-7; 9 nucleotides align to TRBD1. The CDR3 contains 16 residues. Germline V CDR1 and CDR2: KGHSH, LQKENI. J gave up 7 bases and V 0 bases, and 10 bases lay outside the gene matches. The CDR3 region is CASSPPATGGSNEQYF. CDR3 in DNA: TGTGCCAGCTCACCACCTGCGACAGGGGGGTCCAATGAGCAGTACTTC.

This clonotype was found once. V and J are TRBV20-1 and TRBJ2-3; TRBD2 aligns across 13 bases. The J segment lost 7 bases and the V segment lost 8 bases, leaving 9 bases of the junction unmatched. The germline gives CDR1 DFQATT, CDR2 SNEGSKA (reference sequence). This CDR3 contains 14 residues. CDR3 sequence (DNA): TGCAGTCCACGGACTAGCGGGAGTGGATATACGCAGTATTTT. This codes for CSPRTSGSGYTQYF.

Comment on this clonotype: This may arise from a read error, as a much more abundant clone is one base away. The rearrangement joins TRBV5-6 to TRBJ2-1, with D possibly being TRBD2 (5 bases). V was pared by 2 bases and J by 12 bases, with 15 bases between. The CDR3 is 13 amino acids. CDR1 and CDR2 (germline): SGHDT, YYEEEE. CDR3 residues: CASSFPASEGQFF. The CDR3 DNA is TGTGCCAGCAGCTTTCCAGCGAGCGAGGGGCAGTTCTTC.

V gene TRBV29-1 combines with J gene TRBJ1-1, with D possibly matching TRBD1 (5 bases). The CDR3 has 11 residues. The germline CDR1 and CDR2 sequences are SQVTM and ANQGSEA. Trimming took 4 bases from V and 8 from J, leaving 11 bases between them. CDR3 region: CSVAGPAEAFF. DNA of the CDR3: TGCAGCGTTGCGGGGCCCGCCGAAGCTTTCTTT.

This clonotype was observed many times. This chain uses TRBV7-9 with TRBJ2-5, with TRBD1 matching over 10 bases. The CDR3 covers 15 residues. The V gene's germline CDR1 is SEHNR and CDR2 FQNEAQ (reference sequence). V was clipped by 3 bases and J by 2 bases; unmatched bases: 3. The CDR3 nucleotides are TGTGCCAGCAGCTTCGACAGGGGGCGGCAAGAGACCCAGTACTTC. Encoded protein: CASSFDRGRQETQYF.

This clonotype was picked up many times. The chain uses TRBV7-2 and TRBJ2-3; 14 bases line up with TRBD2. The V segment lost 6 bases and the J segment 6 bases; nucleotides outside the gene matches: 5. Germline assignment: CDR1 SGHTA and CDR2 FQGNSA. CDR3 length: 15 residues. CDR3 sequence (DNA): TGTGCCAGCAGTCTTGGACTAGCGGGGGGCGATACGCAGTATTTT. Translation gives CASSLGLAGGDTQYF.

There are many counts of this clonotype. V usage is TRBV20-1 and J usage is TRBJ1-6; 7 bases are shared with TRBD1. This CDR3 has 14 amino acids. CDR1 is DFQATT and CDR2 is SNEGSKA in the germline V gene (reference sequence). Trimming cost V 6 bases and J 7 bases; bases outside gene matches: 9. CDR3 in DNA: TGCAGTGCACCGAAGGGGGCTCAAAATTCACCCCTCCACTTT. This gives the protein CSAPKGAQNSPLHF.

This clonotype was counted at least ten times. The J gene is TRBJ2-5, the V gene TRBV6-1; D is unresolved. Germline-derived CDR1 and CDR2 are MNHNS and SASEGT. This CDR3 is 13 amino acids long. Trimming left V 3 bases short and J 4 bases short, with 9 bases between. The CDR3 here is CASSDMGLETQYF. The CDR3 coding sequence is TGTGCCAGCAGTGACATGGGGTTAGAGACCCAGTACTTC.

The V gene is TRBV5-1, the J gene TRBJ2-2; weak D call: TRBD2 (7 bases). Trimming removed 6 bases at V and 0 bases at J, with 18 bases between. This CDR3 is built from 17 residues. Germline CDR1 SGHRS, CDR2 YFSETQ. The CDR3 spells CASTSSGGRTNTGELFF. The DNA for the CDR3 is TGCGCCAGCACCTCTTCGGGGGGCAGGACGAACACCGGGGAGCTGTTTTTT.

There are a few counts of this clonotype. A read error may explain this, as a much larger clone is one base away. The CDR3: CASSVQGQGPWGEQYF. The CDR3 region has the DNA TGTGCCAGCAGCGTCCAAGGGCAGGGTCCCTGGGGTGAGCAGTACTTC. J is TRBJ2-5 and V is TRBV4-2; D might be TRBD1 (5 bases). CDR3 length: 16 residues. V gave up 5 bases and J gave up 11 bases, with 27 bases separating them. The germline CDR1 and CDR2 sequences are LGHNA and YNFKEQ.

This clonotype was counted ten times or more. The chain links TRBV20-1 to TRBJ1-6; a weak D match, TRBD1 (5 bases). The CDR3 has 13 residues. Germline CDR1 reads DFQATT; CDR2 reads SNEGSKA (reference sequence). V was shortened by 2 bases and J by 13 bases, with 15 bases between the two germline ends. The DNA for the CDR3 is TGCAGTGCTAGACAGCAGGGAAGTTCCCCCCTCCACTTT. Encoded protein: CSARQQGSSPLHF.

V is TRBV6-2 or TRBV6-3 and J is TRBJ2-1; D perhaps matches TRBD1 (6 bases). V dropped 6 bases and J dropped 9 bases, with 18 bases sitting between them. The CDR3 extends over 14 amino acids. The germline V gene has CDR1 MNHEY and CDR2 SVGEGT. CDR3 in amino acids: CASSSGTSTGEQFF. For the CDR3, the DNA is TGTGCCAGCAGCTCCGGGACATCTACGGGTGAGCAGTTCTTC.

This clonotype was detected ten times or more. This chain connects TRBV6-2 or TRBV6-3 to TRBJ1-5; a possible D gene is TRBD1 (6 bases). The CDR3 is 14 amino acids. CDR1 and CDR2 from the germline V gene are MNHEY and SVGEGT. The V and J ends lost 7 bases and 4 bases respectively, with 14 bases between them. The CDR3: CASTGTNPNQPQHF. The CDR3 region has the DNA TGTGCCAGCACCGGGACAAACCCTAATCAGCCCCAGCATTTT.

The chain has TRBV9 and TRBJ2-3; 9 bases agree with TRBD1. The CDR3 is 14 amino acids. The germline CDR1 and CDR2 sequences are SGDLS and YYNGEE. V trimming: 3 bases; J trimming: 5 bases; junction bases outside the gene matches: 4. For the CDR3, the DNA is TGTGCCAGCAGCGCGAGGGACAGGGAAGATACGCAGTATTTT. Encoded protein: CASSARDREDTQYF. The complete variable domain, with remaining parts taken from reference TRBV9 and TRBJ2-3, reads DSGVTQTPKHLITATGQRVTLRCSPRSGDLSVYWYQQSLDQGLQFLIQYYNGEERAKGNILERFSAQQFPDLHSELNLSSLELGDSALYFCASSARDREDTQYFGPGTRLTVL.